The 18 T cell receptor beta chains given below trace back to one sample, sequenced in a study of blood T cells in healthy people across ages. Sample-barcoded 5' priming and a J-beta primer mix drove a second PCR of 7 to 11 cycles. MiXCR, run by TCRdb on the 5' RACE reads, gives a single entry per CDR3 protein. In the table there are about 1.1 million distinct CDR3 sequences, roughly two fifths of which are singletons. The sequenced sample was blood. Every receptor here comes from a man between 18 and 35 years old in good health.

The chain joins TRBV12-3 or TRBV12-4 to TRBJ1-5; TRBD1 is a possible D gene (6 bases). V was cut by 6 bases and J by 4 bases, with 22 bases left in between. This CDR3 region has 17 residues. This CDR3 reads CASRHSGANPRNQPQHF. The CDR3 bases are TGTGCCAGCAGACACTCAGGGGCTAACCCGAGGAATCAGCCCCAGCATTTT.

This clonotype has more than one count but fewer than ten. The chain joins TRBV7-2 to TRBJ1-2; the D is unclear. Trimming took off 1 base at V and 6 bases at J, with 12 bases between the two ends. This CDR3 is 14 amino acids long. Germline V lookup: CDR1 SGHTA, CDR2 FQGNSA. The CDR3, as DNA: TGTGCCAGCAGCTTAGGTGGCGGGGTTAATGGCTACACCTTC. It is translated as CASSLGGGVNGYTF.

J is TRBJ2-2 and V is TRBV9; D call uncertain. From germline, CDR1 is SGDLS and CDR2 YYNGEE. V shed 1 base and J shed 0 bases, with 7 bases lying between them. The CDR3 runs 15 residues. As DNA, the CDR3 is TGTGCCAGCAGCGTAACGTATGCGAACACCGGGGAGCTGTTTTTT. Its translation: CASSVTYANTGELFF.

The J gene is TRBJ2-1, the V gene TRBV2; D remains ambiguous. V was pared by 0 bases and J by 9 bases, with 21 bases between. The CDR3 contains 17 residues. Germline lookup yields CDR1 SNHLY and CDR2 FYNNEI. CDR3 bases: TGTGCCAGCAGTGAAGCGAGTTCCGGACCCGGGCGAGGTGAGCAGTTCTTC. Its translation: CASSEASSGPGRGEQFF.

Comments on this clonotype: A junction end diverges from the germline sequence, so it may reflect a read error. This chain joins TRBV4-1 and TRBJ1-4, with a possible D match to TRBD1 (5 bases). The CDR3 has 16 residues. CDR1 is MGHRA and CDR2 is YSYEKL in the germline V gene. The CDR3 bases are TGCGACAGCAGCTCACCATCCGGGACCGAGGATGAAAAACTGTTTTTT. Protein product: CDSSSPSGTEDEKLFF.

The chain recombines TRBV7-2 with TRBJ2-4; weak D call: TRBD1 (6 bases). The DNA end is a closer match to TRBJ2-7, so the J assignment may be wrong. Looked up from germline, CDR1 is SGHTA and CDR2 is FQGNSA. The length of the CDR3 is 14 residues. This CDR3 reads CASSFGQRFSEQYF. DNA for the CDR3: TGTGCCAGCAGCTTCGGACAGAGATTCTCCGAGCAGTACTTC.

This clonotype turned up a few times. The CDR3 sequence: CASSDRATEVSQPQHF. As DNA, the CDR3 is TGTGCCAGCAGCGACAGGGCTACGGAGGTTAGTCAGCCCCAGCATTTT. The chain combines TRBV6-6 with TRBJ1-5; 7 bases fit TRBD1. V lost 6 bases and J lost 6; bases outside the gene matches: 14. Germline values: CDR1 MNHNY, CDR2 SVGAGI (reference sequence). The CDR3 length is 16 residues.

This clonotype was found a few times. The chain uses TRBV7-8 and TRBJ2-3, with D possibly TRBD2 on 6 matching bases. CDR1 is SGHVS and CDR2 is FQNEAQ in the germline V gene. The CDR3 is made up of 16 amino acids. Trimming left V 4 bases short and J 2 bases short, with 16 bases between. The CDR3 region is CASSWGEIPPTDTQYF. Here the CDR3 DNA reads TGTGCCAGCAGCTGGGGGGAAATACCACCCACAGATACGCAGTATTTT. Variable domain in full (rest from reference TRBV7-8 and TRBJ2-3): GAGVSQSPRYKVAKRGQDVALRCDPISGHVSLFWYQQALGQGPEFLTYFQNEAQLDKSGLPSDRFFAERPEGSVSTLKIQRTQQEDSAVYLCASSWGEIPPTDTQYFGPGTRLTVL.

The J gene is TRBJ1-2, the V gene TRBV14; D is ambiguous. The CDR3 is made up of 15 amino acids. The ends were cut back, 1 base at V and 8 bases at J, with 17 bases in the middle. Per the germline V gene, CDR1 is SGHDN and CDR2 is FVKESK. CDR3 amino acids: CASSQVAVPLSGYTF. The DNA of the CDR3 is TGTGCCAGCAGCCAAGTAGCTGTTCCCCTTAGCGGCTACACCTTC.

This clonotype was seen a handful of times. The rearrangement joins TRBV7-8 to TRBJ2-1, with 16 positions matching TRBD2. Losses at the gene ends were 4 bases for V and 2 bases for J; bases not matched to a gene: 11. CDR3 length equals 20 residues. Germline CDR1 SGHVS, CDR2 FQNEAQ. DNA for the CDR3: TGTGCCAGCAGCTCCAGGCGGGGACTAGCGGGGGGGTACCCCTACAATGAGCAGTTCTTC. Amino acids: CASSSRRGLAGGYPYNEQFF.

The chain carries TRBV2 and TRBJ1-1; possible D gene TRBD1, 5 bases. The CDR3 loop spans 13 amino acids. V dropped 3 bases and J dropped 10 bases, with 15 bases sitting between them. CDR1 and CDR2 from the germline V gene are SNHLY and FYNNEI. This chain's CDR3 is CASSDLPGGGAFF. Here the CDR3 DNA reads TGTGCCAGCAGTGATTTACCAGGCGGGGGAGCTTTCTTT.

This clonotype was counted ten times or more. The chain links TRBV4-3 to TRBJ2-1; D is ambiguous. The V and J ends lost 3 bases and 7 bases respectively, with 4 bases between them. The CDR3 length is 11 residues. Germline lookup yields CDR1 LGHNA and CDR2 YSLEER. CDR3 in amino acids: CASSQLNEQFF. CDR3 nucleotide sequence: TGCGCCAGCAGCCAGCTAAATGAGCAGTTCTTC.

This clonotype was seen a handful of times. J is TRBJ1-2 and V is TRBV19, with D perhaps matching TRBD1 (5 bases). Germline V lookup: CDR1 LNHDA, CDR2 SQIVND (reference sequence). There are 13 residues in the CDR3. Trimming shortened V by 7 bases and J by 4 bases, and 13 bases separated the two germline ends. DNA of the CDR3: TGTGCCAGTACTCCTTGGGGGGTCTATGGCTACACCTTC. Encoded protein: CASTPWGVYGYTF.

This clonotype has more than one count but fewer than ten. This sequence joins TRBV6-6 and TRBJ1-2, with no clear D. V was shortened by 5 bases and J by 0 bases, with 13 bases between the two germline ends. Germline CDR1 and CDR2: MNHNY and SVGAGI (reference sequence). This CDR3 region has 15 residues. In DNA form, the CDR3 reads TGTGCCAGCAGTCCGGACGGACGGACTAACTATGGCTACACCTTC. Its translation: CASSPDGRTNYGYTF.

The chain recombines TRBV6-5 with TRBJ2-3; D might be TRBD1 or TRBD2, each matching 5 bases. CDR1 is MNHEY and CDR2 is SVGAGI in the germline V gene. The CDR3 has 16 residues. V lost 0 bases and J 0 bases, leaving 10 bases between the germline ends. This chain's CDR3 is CASSYSAGDSTDTQYF. In nucleotides, the CDR3 is TGTGCCAGCAGTTACTCAGCCGGGGACAGCACAGATACGCAGTATTTT.

The genes are TRBV4-1 and TRBJ2-1; D may be TRBD1 (6 bases). Germline loops: CDR1 MGHRA, CDR2 YSYEKL. The CDR3 loop spans 15 amino acids. Trimming pared 0 bases from V and 4 bases from J, leaving 10 bases between. The CDR3 nucleotides are TGCGCCAGCAGCCAAGAGGGACACGGATACAATGAGCAGTTCTTC. As protein: CASSQEGHGYNEQFF.

This chain links TRBV12-5 with TRBJ2-1, with 15 bases matching TRBD2. Germline loops: CDR1 LGHNT, CDR2 FRNRAP. The CDR3 covers 21 residues. The trim removed 1 base at V and 0 bases at J, leaving 10 bases unmatched. CDR3 residues: CASGLAPGLAGGPPSYNEQFF. Written as DNA, the CDR3 is TGTGCTAGTGGTTTGGCCCCGGGACTAGCGGGGGGCCCTCCCTCCTACAATGAGCAGTTCTTC.

On this clonotype itself: A much bigger clone sits one base away, suggesting this may be a read error. The V and J genes are TRBV12-3 or TRBV12-4 and TRBJ1-2; D possibly corresponds to TRBD1 (5 bases). This CDR3 has 12 amino acids. Written as DNA, the CDR3 is TGTGCCAGCGGACGGGACTTCTATGGCCACACCTTC. Translated, it gives CASGRDFYGHTF.